This TCR beta chain was captured by sequencing in a study of T-cell reconstitution after alpha-beta-depleted transplantation in children. Remarks on this clonotype: The antigen is undetermined.

V was clipped by 3 bases and J by 4 bases; unmatched bases: 8. The germline V gene encodes CDR1 SGHRS and CDR2 YFSETQ. The CDR3 loop spans 16 amino acids. Whole-study findings and limits: Alpha-beta T cells present about two months after transplant were reported to originate from several hundred expanded graft clones.

A TCRbeta library incorporating unique molecular identifiers was prepared. TCRdb re-called the PCR reads with MiXCR, one entry per CDR3 protein. This sample has 300,000 to 400,000 distinct CDR3 sequences; roughly 16% occur once, and the top ten carry approximately 38%. Sequenced material: PBMCs, mostly from graft donor cells, taken 360 days after TCRalphabeta/CD19-depleted stem cell transplant. The gene calls are TRBV5-1 and TRBJ2-3; 10 positions match TRBD1. This clonotype originated in a male patient aged 2-15 years who had a stem cell transplant for acute lymphoblastic leukemia, so the T cells may come from the graft donor. The CDR3 DNA reads TGCGCCAGCAGCTGGGGGCGACAGGGGGCCGCAGATACGCAGTATTTT. Translation gives CASSWGRQGAADTQYF.